Below, one T cell receptor (beta chain) is given with its context. The sample is drawn from a study of blood T cell repertoires in COVID-19. Study as a whole: Nucleic acid was either cDNA or gDNA, and it came from T cells, B-cell-depleted T cells, or PBMCs.

In the authors' methods: From reference gene primer amplification, estimates of nucleated cell counts were derived. Libraries were prepared by immunoSEQ multiplex PCR; TCRdb keeps only in-frame clonotypes and omits some of them. The V and J calls and clone size were taken over from that table, and D and trimming were inferred from the DNA. The sample records about 45,000 clones, approximately 80% being singletons. Germline CDR1 is MNHEY and CDR2 is SVGAGI. The CDR3 extends over 15 amino acids. After removal of 7 bases from V and 0 bases from J, the junction contained 9 bases not matched to a gene. V usage is TRBV6-5 and J usage is TRBJ2-7; 7 nucleotides match TRBD2. This clonotype originated in a human donor in a cohort sampled during active COVID-19. Sequenced sample: peripheral blood. This CDR3 reads CASTVLAIDSYEQYF. DNA for the CDR3: TGTGCCAGCACCGTACTAGCGATCGACTCCTACGAGCAGTACTTC.